The 2 T cell receptor beta chains below were found in one sample sequenced in a study of chemoradiotherapy in HPV16-positive cancers. TCRdb keeps only in-frame clones here, not all; method: immunoSEQ multiplex PCR. The table lists about 29,000 clones, roughly nine tenths of them singletons. Sequenced material: blood, taken from a patient who underwent chemoradiotherapy. All receptors derive from a human donor with HPV-associated anogenital cancer.

The chain links TRBV2 to TRBJ1-5; maybe TRBD1 (5 bases). Germline V gene sequence: CDR1 SNHLY, CDR2 FYNNEI. The V end was cut by 2 bases, the J end by 0 bases, with 8 bases between. The CDR3 is 15 amino acids. CDR3 nucleotides: TGTGCCAGCAGTGAACAGGGTTATAGCAATCAGCCCCAGCATTTT. It yields the protein CASSEQGYSNQPQHF.

Comment on this clone: Other nucleotide sequences in the sample specify the same CDR3. The CDR3 loop is CASRPQTGLGYGYTF. The CDR3 region has the DNA TGTGCCAGCAGACCCCAAACAGGGTTGGGGTATGGCTACACCTTC. The chain combines TRBV6-5 with TRBJ1-2; tentative D call: TRBD1 (6 bases). This CDR3 is built from 15 residues. Germline CDR1 reads MNHEY; CDR2 reads SVGAGI. V dropped 6 bases and J dropped 5 bases, with 19 bases sitting between them.